There are many counts of the clone carrying this T cell receptor (beta chain). This entry belongs to a study of T cell repertoires in cytomegalovirus infection. As for the study in general: Signatures in public TCR beta sequences pointed to both CMV infection and matching HLA type.

The CDR3 covers 14 residues. Germline lookup yields CDR1 MDHEN and CDR2 SYDVKM. Trimming removed 1 base at V and 3 bases at J, with 9 bases between. TCRdb reprocessed the reads with MiXCR, giving one entry per CDR3 protein. Altogether 300,000 to 400,000 distinct CDR3 sequences are present, more than 9% being singletons, with the ten largest covering over 3.5%. The rearrangement joins TRBV28 to TRBJ1-1, with a tentative D call TRBD1 (6 bases). The specimen was PBMCs. The receptor comes from a human donor in good health (CMV status not recorded). Some clones in this sample may be carry-over from other donors' samples. CDR3: CASSLLGADTEAFF. The CDR3 region has the DNA TGTGCCAGCAGTTTATTGGGGGCAGACACTGAAGCTTTCTTT. The full variable domain, in which reference TRBV28 and TRBJ1-1 provide the parts outside the CDR3, is DVKVTQSSRYLVKRTGEKVFLECVQDMDHENMFWYRQDPGLGLRLIYFSYDVKMKEKGDIPEGYSVSREKKERFSLILESASTNQTSMYLCASSLLGADTEAFFGQGTRLTVV.